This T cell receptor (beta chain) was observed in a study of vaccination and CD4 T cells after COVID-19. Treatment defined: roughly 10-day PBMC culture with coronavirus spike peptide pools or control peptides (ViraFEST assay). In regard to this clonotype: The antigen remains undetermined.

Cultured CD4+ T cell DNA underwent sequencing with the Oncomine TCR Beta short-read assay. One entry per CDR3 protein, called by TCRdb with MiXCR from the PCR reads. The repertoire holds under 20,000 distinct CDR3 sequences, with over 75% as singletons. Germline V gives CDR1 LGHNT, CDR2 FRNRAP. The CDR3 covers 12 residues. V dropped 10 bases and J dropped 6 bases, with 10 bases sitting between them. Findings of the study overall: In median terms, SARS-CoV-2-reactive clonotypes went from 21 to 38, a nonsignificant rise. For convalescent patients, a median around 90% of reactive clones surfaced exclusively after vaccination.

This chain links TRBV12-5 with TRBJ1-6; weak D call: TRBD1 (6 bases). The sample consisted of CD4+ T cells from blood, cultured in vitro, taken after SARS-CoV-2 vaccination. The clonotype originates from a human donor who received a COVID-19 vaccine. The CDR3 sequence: CATGQFNSPLHF. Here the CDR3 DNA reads TGTGCTACTGGACAGTTTAATTCACCCCTCCACTTT.